This TCR beta chain was identified in a study of beta chain features in type 1 diabetes. The study, taken as a whole, reports: Whatever favoring of shorter templates PCR might show would apply equally to patients and controls. Researchers report that Type 1 diabetes patients had moderately but significantly shorter TCRB CDR3s across all four CD4+ subsets. Cells carrying high TCR expression could end up over-represented when cDNA is sequenced. Among patients, naive, central memory and Treg TCRB repertoires appeared more similar than among healthy donors.

CD4+ naive, central memory, regulatory and stem cell-like memory cells were sorted via CD45RO/CCR7/CD25/CD127/CD95/CD27. The sequenced template was cDNA made from the entire isolated RNA. Assay used: immunoSEQ multiplex PCR; TCRdb lists only in-frame clones, some missing. The data show 600,000 to 750,000 clones, with over 10% seen just once and more than 0.09% held by the top ten. Remarks on this clone: Its antigen is unidentified. At the DNA level, this CDR3 is encoded by other sequences in the same sample as well.

The material sequenced was naive CD4+ T cells from blood. The TCR sequence derives from a man aged 25 to 40 with type 1 diabetes.

The CDR3 here is CSVGADTDTQYF. CDR3 coding DNA: TGCAGCGTAGGGGCTGACACAGATACGCAGTATTTT. V and J are TRBV29-1 and TRBJ2-3, with D possibly TRBD1 on 5 matching bases. Trimming took off 6 bases at V and 2 bases at J, with 9 bases between the two ends. CDR3 length: 12 amino acids. CDR1 SQVTM and CDR2 ANQGSEA come from the germline V gene.